This paragraph reports one TCR beta chain. Its matching antigen is unknown. Assay used: immunoSEQ multiplex PCR; TCRdb lists only in-frame clones, some missing. The sample holds some 44,000 clones, approximately 95% seen once. The record originates from a study of graft-versus-host responses after intestinal transplantation. Study-level findings and limits: The authors found GvH clones in recipient marrow, some appearing first in ileum or blood.

V was clipped by 5 bases and J by 4 bases, with 14 bases between them. Germline V gene sequence: CDR1 SGHAT, CDR2 FQNNGV. This CDR3 region has 14 residues. The TCR comes from a human patient who received an intestinal transplant, so some T cells may come from the graft donor. Material: PBMCs, obtained about 320 days after intestinal transplant. The J gene is TRBJ1-1, the V gene TRBV11-2; D is undetermined. CDR3 in DNA: TGTGCCAGCAGCCGCTCAGTAGGGAGCACTGAAGCTTTCTTT. Its protein product is CASSRSVGSTEAFF.